This TCR beta chain was recorded in a study of shared clonotypes between healthy human individuals. Splitting of CD4+ cells produced CD45RA+ naive and CD45RA-negative memory subsets. Replicate PCRs from sorted subsets contained about 200 ng DNA, which is 30,000 to 35,000 T cell genomes. Sequenced by immunoSEQ multiplex PCR; TCRdb stores in-frame clones only, minus some. Of hundreds of thousands of clones in the sample, 55% to 85% were seen once. The CDR3 length is 15 residues. V was pared by 3 bases and J by 6 bases, with 12 bases of the junction left unmatched. Germline V CDR1 and CDR2: SQVTM, ANQGSEA.

This sequence originates from a woman in her twenties or thirties in good health. The rearrangement joins TRBV29-1 to TRBJ1-2, with 8 bases matching TRBD1. The sequencing sample was made of memory CD4+ T cells sorted from blood. Indicated subset: CD45RA-negative fraction. The CDR3 DNA reads as TGCAGCGTTGATCCCGACAGGGGCGGGGGGAATGGCTACACCTTC. Its protein product is CSVDPDRGGGNGYTF.